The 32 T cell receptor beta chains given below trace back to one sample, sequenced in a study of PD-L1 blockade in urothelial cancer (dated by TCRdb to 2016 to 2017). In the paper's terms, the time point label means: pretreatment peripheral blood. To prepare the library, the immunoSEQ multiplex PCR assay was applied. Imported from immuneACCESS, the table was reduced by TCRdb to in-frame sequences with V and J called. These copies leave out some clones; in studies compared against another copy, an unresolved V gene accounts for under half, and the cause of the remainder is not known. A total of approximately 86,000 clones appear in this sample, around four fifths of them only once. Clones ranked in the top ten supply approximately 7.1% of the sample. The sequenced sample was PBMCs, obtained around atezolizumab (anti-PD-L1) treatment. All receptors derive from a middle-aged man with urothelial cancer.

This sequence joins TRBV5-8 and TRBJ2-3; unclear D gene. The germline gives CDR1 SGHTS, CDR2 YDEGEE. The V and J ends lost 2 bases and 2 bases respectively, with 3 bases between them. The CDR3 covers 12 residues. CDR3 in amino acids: CASSFLTDTQYF. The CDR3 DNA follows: TGTGCCAGCAGCTTCCTCACAGATACGCAGTATTTT.

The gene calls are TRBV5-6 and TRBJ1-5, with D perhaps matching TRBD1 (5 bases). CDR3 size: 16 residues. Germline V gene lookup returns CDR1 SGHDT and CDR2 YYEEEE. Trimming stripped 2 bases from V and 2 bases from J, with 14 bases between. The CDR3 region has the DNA TGTGCCAGCAGCTTTAGCCAGGGAAGGGGCAATCAGCCCCAGCATTTT. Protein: CASSFSQGRGNQPQHF.

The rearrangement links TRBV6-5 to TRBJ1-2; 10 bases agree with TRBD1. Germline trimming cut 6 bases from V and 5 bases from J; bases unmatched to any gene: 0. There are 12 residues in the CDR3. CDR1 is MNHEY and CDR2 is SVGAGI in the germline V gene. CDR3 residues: CASRGQGYGYTF. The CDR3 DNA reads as TGTGCCAGCAGGGGACAGGGGTATGGCTACACCTTC.

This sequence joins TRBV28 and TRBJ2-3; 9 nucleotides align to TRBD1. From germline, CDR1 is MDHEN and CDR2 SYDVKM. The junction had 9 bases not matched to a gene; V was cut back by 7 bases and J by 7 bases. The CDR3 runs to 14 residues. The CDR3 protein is CASTAGTGIHTQYF. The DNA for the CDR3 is TGTGCCAGCACCGCCGGGACAGGGATCCATACGCAGTATTTT.

The CDR3 nucleotides read TGTGCCAGCAGCGGGACAGGGAACAGACAGCCCCAGCATTTT. Encoded protein: CASSGTGNRQPQHF. V and J are TRBV9 and TRBJ1-5; 8 bases match TRBD1. Germline V lookup: CDR1 SGDLS, CDR2 YYNGEE. J lost 7 bases, V lost 3 bases, and 6 bases had no gene match. The CDR3 totals 14 residues. The variable domain in full, with the rest retrieved from reference TRBV9 and TRBJ1-5, is DSGVTQTPKHLITATGQRVTLRCSPRSGDLSVYWYQQSLDQGLQFLIQYYNGEERAKGNILERFSAQQFPDLHSELNLSSLELGDSALYFCASSGTGNRQPQHFGDGTRLSIL.

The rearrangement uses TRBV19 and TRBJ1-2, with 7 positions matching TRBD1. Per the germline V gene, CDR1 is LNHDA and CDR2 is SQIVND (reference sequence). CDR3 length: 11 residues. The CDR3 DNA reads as TGTGCATCCAGGGGGTACTATGGCTACACCTTC. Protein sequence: CASRGYYGYTF.

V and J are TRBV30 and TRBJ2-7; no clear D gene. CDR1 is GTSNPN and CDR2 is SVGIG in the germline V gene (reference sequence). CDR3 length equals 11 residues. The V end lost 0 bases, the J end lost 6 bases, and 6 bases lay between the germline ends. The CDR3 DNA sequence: TGTGCCTGGAGTGTTTCTCCCGAGCAGTACTTC. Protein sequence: CAWSVSPEQYF.

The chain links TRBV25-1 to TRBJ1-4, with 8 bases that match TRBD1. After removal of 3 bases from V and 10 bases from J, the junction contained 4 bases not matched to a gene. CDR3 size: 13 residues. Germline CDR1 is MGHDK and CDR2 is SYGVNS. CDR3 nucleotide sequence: TGTGCCAGCAGTGACAGGGGGCGAGGAAAACTGTTTTTT. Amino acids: CASSDRGRGKLFF.

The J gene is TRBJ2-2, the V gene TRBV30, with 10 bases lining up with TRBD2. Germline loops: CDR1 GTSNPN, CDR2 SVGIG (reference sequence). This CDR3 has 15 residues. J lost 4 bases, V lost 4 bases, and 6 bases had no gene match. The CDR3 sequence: CAWKVASGSTGELFF. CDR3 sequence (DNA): TGTGCCTGGAAGGTGGCTAGCGGGAGCACCGGGGAGCTGTTTTTT.

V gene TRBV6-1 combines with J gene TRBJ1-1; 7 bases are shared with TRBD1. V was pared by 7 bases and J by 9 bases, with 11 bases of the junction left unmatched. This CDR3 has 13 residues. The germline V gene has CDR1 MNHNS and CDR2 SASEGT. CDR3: CASNLLTGSKAFF. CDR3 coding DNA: TGTGCCAGCAACCTGCTGACAGGGAGCAAAGCTTTCTTT.

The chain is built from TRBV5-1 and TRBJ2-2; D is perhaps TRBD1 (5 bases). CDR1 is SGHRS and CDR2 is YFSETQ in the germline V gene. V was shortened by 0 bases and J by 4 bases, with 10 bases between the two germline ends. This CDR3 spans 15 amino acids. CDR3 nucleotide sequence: TGCGCCAGCAGCTTGGCAGGGCTGAGCACCGGGGAGCTGTTTTTT. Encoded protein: CASSLAGLSTGELFF.

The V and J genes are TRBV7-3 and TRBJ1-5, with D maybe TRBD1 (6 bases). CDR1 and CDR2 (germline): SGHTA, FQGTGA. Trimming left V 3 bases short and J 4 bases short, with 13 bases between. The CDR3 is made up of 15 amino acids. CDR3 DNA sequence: TGTGCCAGCAGCTTTGGGGGCCAGGGGAATCAGCCCCAGCATTTT. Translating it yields CASSFGGQGNQPQHF.

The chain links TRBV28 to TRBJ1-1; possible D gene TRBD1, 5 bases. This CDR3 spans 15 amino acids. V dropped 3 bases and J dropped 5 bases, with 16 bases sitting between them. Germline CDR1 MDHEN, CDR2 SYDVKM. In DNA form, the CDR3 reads TGTGCCAGCAGTTTCCCCCTGGGGGGGGGAACTGAAGCTTTCTTT. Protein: CASSFPLGGGTEAFF.

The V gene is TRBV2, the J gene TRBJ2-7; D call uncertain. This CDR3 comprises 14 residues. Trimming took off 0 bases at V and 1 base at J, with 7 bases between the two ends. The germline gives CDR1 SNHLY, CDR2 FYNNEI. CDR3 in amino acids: CASSEATGSYEQYF. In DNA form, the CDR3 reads TGTGCCAGCAGTGAAGCTACCGGGTCCTACGAGCAGTACTTC.

CDR3 region: CASSPWRGSSYNEQFF. CDR3 in DNA: TGTGCCAGCTCACCATGGAGAGGCAGCTCCTACAATGAGCAGTTCTTC. This chain joins TRBV18 and TRBJ2-1; D gene unclear. CDR1 is KGHSH and CDR2 is LQKENI in the germline V gene. This CDR3 is built from 16 residues. Trimming took off 2 bases at V and 0 bases at J, with 11 bases between the two ends.

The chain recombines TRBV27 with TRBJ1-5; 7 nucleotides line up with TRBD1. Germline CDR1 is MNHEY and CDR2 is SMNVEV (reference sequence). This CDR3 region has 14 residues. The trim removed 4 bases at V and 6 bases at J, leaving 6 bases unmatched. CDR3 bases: TGTGCCAGCAGTTCACAGGGGTTGGGTCAGCCCCAGCATTTT. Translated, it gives CASSSQGLGQPQHF.

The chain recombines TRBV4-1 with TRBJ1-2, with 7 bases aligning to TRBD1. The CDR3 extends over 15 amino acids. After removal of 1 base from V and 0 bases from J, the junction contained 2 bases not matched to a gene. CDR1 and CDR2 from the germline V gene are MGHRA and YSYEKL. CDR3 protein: CASSQGDRPNYGYTF. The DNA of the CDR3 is TGCGCCAGCAGCCAAGGGGACAGACCTAACTATGGCTACACCTTC.

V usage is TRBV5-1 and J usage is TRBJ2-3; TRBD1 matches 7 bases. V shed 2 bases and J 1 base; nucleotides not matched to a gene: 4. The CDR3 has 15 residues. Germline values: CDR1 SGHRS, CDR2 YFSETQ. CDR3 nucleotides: TGCGCCAGCAGCTTTACAGGGGTGGGCACAGATACGCAGTATTTT. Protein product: CASSFTGVGTDTQYF.

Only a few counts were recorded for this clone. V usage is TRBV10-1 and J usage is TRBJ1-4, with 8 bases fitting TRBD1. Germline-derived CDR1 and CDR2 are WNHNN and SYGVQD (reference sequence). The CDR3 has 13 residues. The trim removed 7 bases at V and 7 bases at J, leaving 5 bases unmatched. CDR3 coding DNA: TGCGCCAGCACAGGGGGCGTAAGTGAAAAACTGTTTTTT. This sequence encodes CASTGGVSEKLFF.

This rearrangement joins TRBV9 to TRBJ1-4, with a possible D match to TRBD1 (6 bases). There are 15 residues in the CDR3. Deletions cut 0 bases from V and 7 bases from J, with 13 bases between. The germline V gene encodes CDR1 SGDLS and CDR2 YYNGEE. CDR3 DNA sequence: TGTGCCAGCAGCGTAGATCAGGGACATAGTGAAAAACTGTTTTTT. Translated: CASSVDQGHSEKLFF. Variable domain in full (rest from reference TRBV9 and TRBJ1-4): DSGVTQTPKHLITATGQRVTLRCSPRSGDLSVYWYQQSLDQGLQFLIQYYNGEERAKGNILERFSAQQFPDLHSELNLSSLELGDSALYFCASSVDQGHSEKLFFGSGTQLSVL.

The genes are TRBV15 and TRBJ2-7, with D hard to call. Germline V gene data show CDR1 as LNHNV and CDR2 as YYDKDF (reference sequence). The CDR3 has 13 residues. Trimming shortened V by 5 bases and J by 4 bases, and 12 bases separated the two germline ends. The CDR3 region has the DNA TGTGCCACCAGCTTTGGATCGGGTTACGAGCAGTACTTC. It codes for CATSFGSGYEQYF.

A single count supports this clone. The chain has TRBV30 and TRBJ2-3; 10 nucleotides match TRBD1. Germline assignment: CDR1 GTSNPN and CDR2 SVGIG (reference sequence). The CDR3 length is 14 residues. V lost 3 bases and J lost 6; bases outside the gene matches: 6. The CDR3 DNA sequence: TGTGCCTGGAGCGAGACAGGGGGCGCGGATACGCAGTATTTT. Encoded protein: CAWSETGGADTQYF.

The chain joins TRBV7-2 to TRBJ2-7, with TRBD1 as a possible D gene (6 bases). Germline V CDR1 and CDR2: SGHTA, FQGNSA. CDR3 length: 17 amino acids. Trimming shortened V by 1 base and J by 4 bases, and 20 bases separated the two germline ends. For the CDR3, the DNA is TGTGCCAGCAGCTTAGGTTGGACAGATCCAGGTAAGTACGAGCAGTACTTC. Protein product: CASSLGWTDPGKYEQYF. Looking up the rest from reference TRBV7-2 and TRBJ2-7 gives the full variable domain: GAGVSQSPSNKVTEKGKDVELRCDPISGHTALYWYRQSLGQGLEFLIYFQGNSAPDKSGLPSDRFSAERTGGSVSTLTIQRTQQEDSAVYLCASSLGWTDPGKYEQYFGPGTRLTVT.

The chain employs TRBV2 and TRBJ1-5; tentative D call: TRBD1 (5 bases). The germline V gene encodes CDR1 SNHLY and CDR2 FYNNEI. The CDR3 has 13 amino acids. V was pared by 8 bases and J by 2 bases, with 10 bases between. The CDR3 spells CASAGGGNQPQHF. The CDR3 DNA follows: TGTGCCAGCGCGGGGGGGGGCAATCAGCCCCAGCATTTT.

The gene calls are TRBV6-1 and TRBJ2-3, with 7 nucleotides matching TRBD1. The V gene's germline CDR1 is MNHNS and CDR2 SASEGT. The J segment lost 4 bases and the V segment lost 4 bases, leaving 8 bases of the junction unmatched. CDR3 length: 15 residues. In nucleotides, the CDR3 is TGTGCCAGCAGTGCGATGAACAGGGGAGCAGATACGCAGTATTTT. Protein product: CASSAMNRGADTQYF.

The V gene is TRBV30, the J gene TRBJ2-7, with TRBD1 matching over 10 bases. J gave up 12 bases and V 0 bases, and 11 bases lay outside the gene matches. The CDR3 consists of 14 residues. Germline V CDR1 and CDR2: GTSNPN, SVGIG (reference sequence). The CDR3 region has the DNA TGTGCCTGGAGTGTCCGGACAGGGGGACGCCAGGGGTACTTC. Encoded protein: CAWSVRTGGRQGYF.

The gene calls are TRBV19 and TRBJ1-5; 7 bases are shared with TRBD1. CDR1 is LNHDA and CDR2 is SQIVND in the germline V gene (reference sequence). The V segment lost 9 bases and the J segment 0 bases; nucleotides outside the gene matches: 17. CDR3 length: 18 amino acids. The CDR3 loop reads CARCSRDSPNDSNQPQHF. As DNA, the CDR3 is TGTGCCAGATGCAGCCGGGACAGCCCTAACGATAGCAATCAGCCCCAGCATTTT.

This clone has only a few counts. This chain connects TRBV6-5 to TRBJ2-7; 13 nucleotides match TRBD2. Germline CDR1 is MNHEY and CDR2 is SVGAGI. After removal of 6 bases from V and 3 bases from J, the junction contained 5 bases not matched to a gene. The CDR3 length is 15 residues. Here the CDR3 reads CASSPGLAGVYEQYF. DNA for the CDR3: TGTGCCAGCAGCCCTGGACTAGCGGGAGTCTACGAGCAGTACTTC.

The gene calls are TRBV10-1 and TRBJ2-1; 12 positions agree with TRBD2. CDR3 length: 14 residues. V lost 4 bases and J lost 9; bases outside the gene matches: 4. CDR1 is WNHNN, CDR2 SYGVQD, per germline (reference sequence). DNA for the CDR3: TGCGCCAGCAGTGGACTAGCGGGAGATGTTGAGCAGTTCTTC. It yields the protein CASSGLAGDVEQFF.

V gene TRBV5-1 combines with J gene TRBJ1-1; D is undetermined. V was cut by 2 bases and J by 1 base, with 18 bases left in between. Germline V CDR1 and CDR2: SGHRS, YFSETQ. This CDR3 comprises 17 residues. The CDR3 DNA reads TGCGCCAGCAGCTTTACGAGGGTTGGACTACAGAACACTGAAGCTTTCTTT. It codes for CASSFTRVGLQNTEAFF.

The CDR3 nucleotides read TGTGCCAGCAGCGTAGGTGACAGCACCGGGGAGCTGTTTTTT. The encoded protein is CASSVGDSTGELFF. This chain uses TRBV9 with TRBJ2-2, with D maybe TRBD1 (5 bases). The CDR3 sequence is 14 residues long. Per germline, CDR1 SGDLS and CDR2 YYNGEE. The V end lost 0 bases, the J end lost 4 bases, and 7 bases lay between the germline ends.

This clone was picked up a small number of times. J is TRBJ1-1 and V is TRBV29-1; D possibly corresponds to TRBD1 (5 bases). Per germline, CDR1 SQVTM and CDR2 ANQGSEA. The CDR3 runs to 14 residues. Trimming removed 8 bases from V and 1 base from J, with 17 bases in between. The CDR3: CSTIQGPENTEAFF. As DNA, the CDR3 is TGCAGCACTATCCAGGGCCCTGAGAACACTGAAGCTTTCTTT.